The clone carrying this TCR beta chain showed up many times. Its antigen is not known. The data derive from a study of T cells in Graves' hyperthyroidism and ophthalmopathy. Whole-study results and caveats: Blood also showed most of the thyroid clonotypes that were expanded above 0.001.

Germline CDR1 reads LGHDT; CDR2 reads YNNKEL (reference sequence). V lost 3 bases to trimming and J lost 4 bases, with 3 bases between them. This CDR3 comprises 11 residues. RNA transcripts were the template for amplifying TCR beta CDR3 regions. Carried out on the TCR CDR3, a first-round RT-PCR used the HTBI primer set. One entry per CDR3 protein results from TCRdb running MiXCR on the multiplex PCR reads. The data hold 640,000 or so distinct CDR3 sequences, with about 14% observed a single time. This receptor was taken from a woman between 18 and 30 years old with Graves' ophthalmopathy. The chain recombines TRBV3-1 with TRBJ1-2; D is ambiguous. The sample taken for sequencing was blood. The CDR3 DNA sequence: TGTGCCAGCAGCCATCCCTATGGCTACACCTTC. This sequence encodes CASSHPYGYTF.